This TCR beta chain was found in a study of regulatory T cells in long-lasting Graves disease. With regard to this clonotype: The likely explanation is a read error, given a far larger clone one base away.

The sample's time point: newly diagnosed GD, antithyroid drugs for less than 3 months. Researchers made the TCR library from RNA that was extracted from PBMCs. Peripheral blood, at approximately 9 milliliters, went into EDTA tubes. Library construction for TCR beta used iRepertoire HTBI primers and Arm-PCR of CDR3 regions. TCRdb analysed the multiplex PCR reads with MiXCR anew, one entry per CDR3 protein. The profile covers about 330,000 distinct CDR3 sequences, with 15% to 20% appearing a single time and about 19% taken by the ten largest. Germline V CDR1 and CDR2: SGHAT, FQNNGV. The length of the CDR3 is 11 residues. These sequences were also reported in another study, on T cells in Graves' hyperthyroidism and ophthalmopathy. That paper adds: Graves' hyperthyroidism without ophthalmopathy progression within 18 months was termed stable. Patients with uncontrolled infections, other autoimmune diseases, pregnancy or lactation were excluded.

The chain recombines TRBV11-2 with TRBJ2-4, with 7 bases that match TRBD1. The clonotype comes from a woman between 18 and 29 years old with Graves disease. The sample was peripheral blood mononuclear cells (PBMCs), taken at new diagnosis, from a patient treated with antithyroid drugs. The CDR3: CASGQVREQLF. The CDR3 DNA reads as TGTGCCAGCGGACAGGTGCGTGAGCAGCTCTTC.